The rows below give T cell receptor beta chains drawn from one sample of a study of identical twins. TCRdb reprocessed the 5' RACE reads with MiXCR, giving one entry per CDR3 protein. The sample shows about 200,000 distinct CDR3 sequences, more than 15% of them seen only once. This sample also appeared in a second study, on T cells expressing NK-cell markers.

The sequencing sample was made of CD8+ T cells sorted from blood. These TCRs come from a woman between 18 and 29 years old in good health. CDR3s include the opening cysteine and the closing phenylalanine or tryptophan. The D gene is left open where the match is weak. Clone size is not always given. Where it is, it says once, few, many or a class for expanded clones.

>TRBV11-2|few|.|TRBJ2-1
TGTGCCAGCAGCTTACAGGGATTAATTCCCTACAATGAGCAGTTCTTC
CASSLQGLIPYNEQFF
>TRBV6-2/TRBV6-3|few|TRBD1|TRBJ2-7
TGTGCCAGCAGTGGGACAGAACGGGAGCAGTACTTC
CASSGTEREQYF
>TRBV12-5|few|.|TRBJ1-4
TGTGCTAGTGGTTTGCCCGGATCTAATGAAAAACTGTTTTTT
CASGLPGSNEKLFF
>TRBV15|.|.|TRBJ2-3
TGTGCCACCAGCAGAGATGTAGCGGCGACCACAGATACGCAGTATTTT
CATSRDVAATTDTQYF
>TRBV29-1|few|.|TRBJ1-2
TGCAGCGTTGTCGATTCTCACCCAAACTATGGCTACACCTTC
CSVVDSHPNYGYTF
>TRBV20-1|once|.|TRBJ2-1
TGCAGTGCTAAAACACTTCATCACAATGAGCAGTTCTTC
CSAKTLHHNEQFF
>TRBV5-8|.|TRBD1|TRBJ2-2
TGTGCCAGCAGCTTAACAGGGGGCAGTGATCGGGAGCTGTTTTTT
CASSLTGGSDRELFF
>TRBV7-9|.|TRBD1|TRBJ1-2
TGTGCCAGCAGCTCCCACCCGACAGGGATCTATGGCTACACCTTC
CASSSHPTGIYGYTF
>TRBV25-1|few|.|TRBJ2-2
TGTGCCAGCAGTGACAGGGCGAACACCGGGGAGCTGTTTTTT
CASSDRANTGELFF
>TRBV2|.|TRBD2|TRBJ2-5
TGTGCCAGCAGGGCTAGCGGGCAAGAGACCCAGTACTTC
CASRASGQETQYF
>TRBV12-5|.|.|TRBJ2-1
TGTGCTAGTGGCTCTGACAGGCTCAATGAGCAGTTCTTC
CASGSDRLNEQFF
>TRBV6-5|few|TRBD2|TRBJ2-7
TGTGCCAGCAGTTATGGGCCTAGCGGGAGCGATGAGCAGTACTTC
CASSYGPSGSDEQYF
>TRBV9|few|TRBD2|TRBJ2-1
TGTGCCAGCAGCGTAGCTGGCGGGGGGATATCCTACAATGAGCAGTTCTTC
CASSVAGGGISYNEQFF
>TRBV7-9|.|.|TRBJ2-1
TGTGCCAGCAGCCAATCCCCTGGGTACAATGAGCAGTTCTTC
CASSQSPGYNEQFF
>TRBV12-3/TRBV12-4|.|.|TRBJ2-1
TGTGCCAGCAGTTGGGGACTGTACAATGAGCAGTTCTTC
CASSWGLYNEQFF
>TRBV9|few|TRBD2|TRBJ2-1
TGTGCCAGCAGCTCCCCTAGCGGGGGTTACAATGAGCAGTTCTTC
CASSSPSGGYNEQFF
>TRBV13|.|TRBD1|TRBJ1-2
TGTGCCAGCAGCTTTGGGACAGGGGGCCATGGCTACACCTTC
CASSFGTGGHGYTF
>TRBV12-3/TRBV12-4|few|.|TRBJ2-4
TGTGCCAGCAGTTCGGGGCAGGGAAGGAACATTCAGTACTTC
CASSSGQGRNIQYF
>TRBV7-9|.|.|TRBJ1-2
TGTGCCAGCAGCTTAGCGTTAGTCGGGGGCGCGGATGGCTACACCTTC
CASSLALVGGADGYTF
>TRBV12-3/TRBV12-4|few|.|TRBJ2-1
TGTGCCAGCAGTTTTGGGTTTGAGCAGTTCTTC
CASSFGFEQFF
>TRBV27|few|.|TRBJ2-1
TGTGCCAGCAGTGCGCGGGGTTACAATGAGCAGTTCTTC
CASSARGYNEQFF
>TRBV6-5|.|.|TRBJ1-1
TGTGCCAGCAGTTACTCTTCCGACAGGCCGTCAGCCACTGAAGCTTTCTTT
CASSYSSDRPSATEAFF
>TRBV9|.|TRBD1|TRBJ2-1
TGTGCCAGCAGCTTTCCATCCAGGGGGCGGAGTTCCTACAATGAGCAGTTCTTC
CASSFPSRGRSSYNEQFF
>TRBV7-9|.|TRBD1|TRBJ1-1
TGTGCCAGCAGCTCACCCTTGGGACAGGGAAAAACTGAAGCTTTCTTT
CASSSPLGQGKTEAFF
>TRBV6-5|.|.|TRBJ2-1
TGTGCCAGCAGTTACTCGTTTTCAGGGGAGCAGTTCTTC
CASSYSFSGEQFF
>TRBV5-1|.|.|TRBJ2-6
TGCGCCAGCAGCGATGGGACATTGCGTAGAGGGGCCAACGTCCTGACTTTC
CASSDGTLRRGANVLTF
>TRBV12-3/TRBV12-4|.|.|TRBJ2-5
TGTGCCAGCAGTTTGGGTATGGGAGGAGAGTACCAAGAGACCCAGTACTTC
CASSLGMGGEYQETQYF
>TRBV24-1|many|.|TRBJ2-1
TGTGCCACCAGTGCTGGCGGCGGTGACCACAATGAGCAGTTCTTC
CATSAGGGDHNEQFF
>TRBV11-2|few|.|TRBJ2-3
TGTGCCAGCACCGAAGGGTATCGAAACACAGATACGCAGTATTTT
CASTEGYRNTDTQYF
>TRBV20-1|.|TRBD2|TRBJ2-6
TGCAGTGCTAGGGGCGGGGGGCTCACCTCTGGGGCCAACGTCCTGACTTTC
CSARGGGLTSGANVLTF
>TRBV11-2|.|.|TRBJ1-5
TGTGCCAGCAGCCCCGGGCCTACGGAGATCATGCCCCAGCATTTT
CASSPGPTEIMPQHF
>TRBV6-4|.|.|TRBJ1-2
TGTGCCAGCTGTGAGGGGCCCGGCATTGGTGGCTACACCTTC
CASCEGPGIGGYTF
>TRBV7-9|few|.|TRBJ2-7
TGTGCCAGCAGCTTAGTCGGGGGCAGCTACGAGCAGTACTTC
CASSLVGGSYEQYF
>TRBV27|.|.|TRBJ2-3
TGTGCCAGCCAAAGGCAGCTATCTAGCACAGATACGCAGTATTTT
CASQRQLSSTDTQYF
>TRBV6-2/TRBV6-3|few|.|TRBJ2-1
TGTGCCAGCAGCCTTCGACTATCTTACAATGAGCAGTTCTTC
CASSLRLSYNEQFF
>TRBV11-2|.|.|TRBJ2-7
TGTGCCAGCAGGGACGAGAACTACGAGCAGTACTTC
CASRDENYEQYF
>TRBV2|few|.|TRBJ2-1
TGTGCCAGCAGTGAACCCCAGCAGACGAGCTCCTACAATGAGCAGTTCTTC
CASSEPQQTSSYNEQFF
>TRBV4-3|few|TRBD2|TRBJ2-1
TGCGCCAGCAGCCAAGAACCGGGACTATACTACAATGAGCAGTTCTTC
CASSQEPGLYYNEQFF
>TRBV28|.|TRBD2|TRBJ2-7
TGTGCCAGCAGGCTAGGGGAGGGAGAAGGGTACGAGCAGTACTTC
CASRLGEGEGYEQYF
>TRBV5-1|.|.|TRBJ2-6
TGCGCCAGCAGCTTGGTCTCAGGGGCGGCAGCTGGGGCCAACGTCCTGACTTTC
CASSLVSGAAAGANVLTF
>TRBV7-6|.|.|TRBJ2-7
TGTGCCAGCAGCTTAGATAGTGGGAATACGGCCTACGAGCAGTACTTC
CASSLDSGNTAYEQYF
>TRBV12-3/TRBV12-4|few|.|TRBJ1-1
TGTGCCAGCAGTTTGCATCCCGGGGATGAAGCTTTCTTT
CASSLHPGDEAFF
>TRBV9|few|.|TRBJ2-1
TGTGCCAGCAGCGCGAGGCTGGACCCCTCGATGACTAACAATGAGCAGTTCTTC
CASSARLDPSMTNNEQFF
>TRBV11-1|few|.|TRBJ1-1
TGTGCCAGCAGCCAGACGTTTAGAAGGGGGATCCTCCCGGGCACTGAAGCTTTCTTT
CASSQTFRRGILPGTEAFF
>TRBV29-1|many|TRBD1|TRBJ2-1
TGCAGCGCCCCGACAGGGCCGGAGCAGTTCTTC
CSAPTGPEQFF
>TRBV7-6|.|TRBD1|TRBJ1-1
TGTGCCAGCAGCAGATTGGACAGGACGGGCACTGAAGCTTTCTTT
CASSRLDRTGTEAFF
>TRBV6-1|few|.|TRBJ2-7
TGTGCCAGCAGTGAACTGGGGACCGGAACCGGGCAGTACTTC
CASSELGTGTGQYF
>TRBV7-6|few|TRBD1|TRBJ2-3
TGTGCCAGCAGCTTAGAGGGGGCGGGAGATACGCAGTATTTT
CASSLEGAGDTQYF
>TRBV5-1|few|.|TRBJ2-3
TGCGCCAGCAGCTTGGGGGGGGTCAGCACAGATACGCAGTATTTT
CASSLGGVSTDTQYF
>TRBV30|.|.|TRBJ2-7
TGTGCCTGGAGTGTAGGCAGGGTCGCTTCCCACGAGCAGTACTTC
CAWSVGRVASHEQYF
>TRBV6-5|.|.|TRBJ2-7
TGTGCCAGCAGTTACGGTGGGGACGGGTCCTACGAGCAGTACTTC
CASSYGGDGSYEQYF